This T cell receptor (beta chain) is drawn from a study of breast tumors, draining lymph nodes, adjacent tissues. Study-wide results and caveats: Tumor T cell lymph node origin was a supported hypothesis, not proven. Tumor TCR diversity was below lymph nodes but above nontumor tissue.

TCRdb re-called the multiplex PCR reads with MiXCR, one entry per CDR3 protein. The sample consists of about 180,000 distinct CDR3 sequences, 30% to 35% of them appearing once. The germline CDR1 and CDR2 sequences are SGHAT and FQNNGV. The CDR3 length is 15 residues. V lost 4 bases and J lost 4, with 13 bases in between. This clonotype was counted many times. Its specificity is not known. Samples came from axillary lymph nodes draining the breast cancer. This TCR came from a female donor with breast cancer. Some clones in this sample may be carry-over from other donors' samples. The sample was axillary lymph node tissue. V is TRBV11-2 and J is TRBJ2-2; D gene unclear. This CDR3 reads CASSSPKGPTGELFF. Written as DNA, the CDR3 is TGTGCCAGCAGCTCCCCCAAGGGTCCCACCGGGGAGCTGTTTTTT.